The 2 T cell receptor beta chains presented below share a single source sample, sequenced in a study of T-cell reconstitution after alpha-beta-depleted transplantation in children. Molecular barcoding with unique molecular identifiers was used for the TCRbeta library. TCRdb reprocessed the PCR reads via MiXCR and lists one record per CDR3 protein. In the table there are some 140,000 distinct CDR3 sequences, 9.7% of which are singletons. Sequenced here: PBMCs, mostly from graft donor cells, sampled 180 days after TCRalphabeta/CD19-depleted stem cell transplant. The receptors originated from a girl under two years old who had a stem cell transplant for combined immunodeficiency, so the T cells may come from the graft donor.

This clonotype was picked up a small number of times. The chain carries TRBV5-6 and TRBJ2-1; tentative D call: TRBD2 (6 bases). V was pared by 0 bases and J by 5 bases, with 12 bases between. The germline V gene encodes CDR1 SGHDT and CDR2 YYEEEE. This CDR3 is built from 15 residues. CDR3 in amino acids: CASSLGGLSNNEQFF. CDR3 DNA sequence: TGTGCCAGCAGCTTGGGGGGACTTTCTAACAATGAGCAGTTCTTC. The entire variable domain, with the rest obtained from reference TRBV5-6 and TRBJ2-1, is as follows: DAGVTQSPTHLIKTRGQQVTLRCSPKSGHDTVSWYQQALGQGPQFIFQYYEEEERQRGNFPDRFSGHQFPNYSSELNVNALLLGDSALYLCASSLGGLSNNEQFFGPGTRLTVL.

With regard to this clonotype: A read error may be the cause here, since a much bigger clone is one base away. The rearrangement joins TRBV15 to TRBJ2-3; TRBD2 agrees at 15 bases. CDR1 and CDR2 from the germline V gene are LNHNV and YYDKDF (reference sequence). The CDR3 has 16 amino acids. The V gene end was trimmed by 5 bases and the J gene end by 6 bases; junction bases not matched to a gene: 6. The CDR3 DNA reads TGTGCCACCAGCGGAGGACTAGCGGGGGGGCTGGATACGCAGTATTTT. The encoded protein is CATSGGLAGGLDTQYF.